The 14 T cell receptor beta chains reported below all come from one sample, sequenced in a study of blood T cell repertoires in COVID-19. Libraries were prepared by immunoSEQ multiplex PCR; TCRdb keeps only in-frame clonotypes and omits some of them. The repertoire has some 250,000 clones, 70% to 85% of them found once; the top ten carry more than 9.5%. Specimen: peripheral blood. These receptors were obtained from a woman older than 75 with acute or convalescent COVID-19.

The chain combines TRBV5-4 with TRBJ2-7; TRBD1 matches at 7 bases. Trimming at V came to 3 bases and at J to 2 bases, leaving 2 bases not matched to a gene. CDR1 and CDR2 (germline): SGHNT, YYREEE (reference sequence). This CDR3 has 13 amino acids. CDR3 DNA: TGTGCCAGCAGCTCCCAGGGGGCCTACGAGCAGTACTTC. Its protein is CASSSQGAYEQYF.

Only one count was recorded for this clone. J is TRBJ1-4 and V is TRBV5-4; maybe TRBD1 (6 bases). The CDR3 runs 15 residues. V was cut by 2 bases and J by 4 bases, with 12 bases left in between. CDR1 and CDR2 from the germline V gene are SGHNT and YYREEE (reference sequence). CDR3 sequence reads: CASSFSGAINEKLFF. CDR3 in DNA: TGTGCCAGCAGCTTTTCAGGGGCTATTAATGAAAAACTGTTTTTT.

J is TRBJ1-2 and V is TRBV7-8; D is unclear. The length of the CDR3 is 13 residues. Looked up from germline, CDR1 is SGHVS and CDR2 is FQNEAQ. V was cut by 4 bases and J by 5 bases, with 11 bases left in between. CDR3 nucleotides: TGTGCCAGCAGCTCCCTACTTAAGTATGGCTACACCTTC. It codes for CASSSLLKYGYTF.

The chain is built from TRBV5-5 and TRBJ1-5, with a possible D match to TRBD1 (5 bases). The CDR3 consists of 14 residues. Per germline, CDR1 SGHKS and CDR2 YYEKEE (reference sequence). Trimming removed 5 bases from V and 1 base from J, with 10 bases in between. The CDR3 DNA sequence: TGTGCCAGCAGTACGACAGAAAGCAATCAGCCCCAGCATTTT. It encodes CASSTTESNQPQHF. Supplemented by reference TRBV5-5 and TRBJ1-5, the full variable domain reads DAGVTQSPTHLIKTRGQQVTLRCSPISGHKSVSWYQQVLGQGPQFIFQYYEKEERGRGNFPDRFSARQFPNYSSELNVNALLLGDSALYLCASSTTESNQPQHFGDGTRLSIL.

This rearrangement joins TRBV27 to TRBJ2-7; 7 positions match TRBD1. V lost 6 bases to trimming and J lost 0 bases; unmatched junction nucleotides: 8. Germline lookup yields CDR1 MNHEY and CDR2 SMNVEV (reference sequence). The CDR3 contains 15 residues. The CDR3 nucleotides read TGTGCCAGCAGAACCGGGACAGCTAACTCCTACGAGCAGTACTTC. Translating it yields CASRTGTANSYEQYF.

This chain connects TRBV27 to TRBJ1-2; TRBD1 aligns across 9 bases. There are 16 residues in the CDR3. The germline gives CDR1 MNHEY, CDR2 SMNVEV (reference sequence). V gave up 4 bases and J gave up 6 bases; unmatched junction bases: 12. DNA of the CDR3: TGTGCCAGCAGTTCCCCCGGACAGGGGAACTCAGATGGCTACACCTTC. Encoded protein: CASSSPGQGNSDGYTF.

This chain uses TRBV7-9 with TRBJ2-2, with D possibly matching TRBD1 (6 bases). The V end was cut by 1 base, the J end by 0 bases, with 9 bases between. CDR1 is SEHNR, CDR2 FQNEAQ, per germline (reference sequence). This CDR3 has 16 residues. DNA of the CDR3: TGTGCCAGCAGCTTAGGGGACACGCCGAACACCGGGGAGCTGTTTTTT. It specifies CASSLGDTPNTGELFF.

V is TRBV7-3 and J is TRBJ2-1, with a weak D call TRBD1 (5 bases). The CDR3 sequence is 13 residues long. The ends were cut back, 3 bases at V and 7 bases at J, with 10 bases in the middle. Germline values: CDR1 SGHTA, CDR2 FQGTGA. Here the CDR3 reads CASSFGGANEQFF. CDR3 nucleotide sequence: TGTGCCAGCAGCTTCGGTGGGGCGAATGAGCAGTTCTTC.

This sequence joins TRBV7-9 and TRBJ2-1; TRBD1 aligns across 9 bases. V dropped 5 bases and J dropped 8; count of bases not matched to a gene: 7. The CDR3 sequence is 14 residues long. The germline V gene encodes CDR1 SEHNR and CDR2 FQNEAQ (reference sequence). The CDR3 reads CASSPGTGYDEQFF. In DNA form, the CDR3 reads TGTGCCAGCAGCCCCGGGACAGGGTACGATGAGCAGTTCTTC.

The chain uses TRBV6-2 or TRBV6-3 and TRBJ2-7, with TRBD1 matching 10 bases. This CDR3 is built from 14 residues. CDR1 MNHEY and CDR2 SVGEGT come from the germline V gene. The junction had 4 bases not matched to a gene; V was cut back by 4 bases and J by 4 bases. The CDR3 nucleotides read TGTGCCAGCAGTTTCCGGGACAGGGGATACGAGCAGTACTTC. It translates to CASSFRDRGYEQYF.

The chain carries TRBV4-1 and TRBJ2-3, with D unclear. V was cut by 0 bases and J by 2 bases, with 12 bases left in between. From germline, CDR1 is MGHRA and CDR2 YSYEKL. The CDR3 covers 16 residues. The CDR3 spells CASSQEVALVTDTQYF. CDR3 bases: TGCGCCAGCAGCCAAGAAGTAGCACTGGTCACAGATACGCAGTATTTT.

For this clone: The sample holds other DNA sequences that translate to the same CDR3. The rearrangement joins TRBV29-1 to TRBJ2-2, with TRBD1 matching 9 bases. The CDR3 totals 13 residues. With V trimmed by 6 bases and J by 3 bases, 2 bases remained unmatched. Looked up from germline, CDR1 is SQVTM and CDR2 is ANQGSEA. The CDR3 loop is CSVDRGHTGELFF. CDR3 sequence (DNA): TGCAGCGTGGACAGGGGACACACCGGGGAGCTGTTTTTT.

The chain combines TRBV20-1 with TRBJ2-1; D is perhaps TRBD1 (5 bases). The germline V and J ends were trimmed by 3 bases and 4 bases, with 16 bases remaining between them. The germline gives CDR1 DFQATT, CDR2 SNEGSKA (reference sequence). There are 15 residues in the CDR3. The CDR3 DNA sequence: TGCAGTGCTAGTTACAGGAGCCATCTTTACAATGAGCAGTTCTTC. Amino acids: CSASYRSHLYNEQFF.

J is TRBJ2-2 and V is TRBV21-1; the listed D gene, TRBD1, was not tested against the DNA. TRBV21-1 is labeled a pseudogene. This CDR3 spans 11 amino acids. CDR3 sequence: CASTSSGELFF. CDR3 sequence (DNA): TGTGCCAGCACATCCAGCGGGGAGCTGTTTTTT.